This TCR beta chain came from a study of CD8 T cells in ankylosing spondylitis. Findings and limits, study-wide: Clones tied to disease were said to be significantly enriched in matched ankylosing spondylitis synovial fluid. One TCR beta motif, made up of roughly eight highly homologous variants, appeared characteristic of ankylosing spondylitis blood.

V was clipped by 3 bases and J by 3 bases, with 15 bases between them. The CDR3 is made up of 15 amino acids. CDR1 is DFQATT and CDR2 is SNEGSKA in the germline V gene (reference sequence). TCRdb re-derived calls from the 5' RACE reads in MiXCR, one entry per CDR3 protein. Of about 390,000 distinct CDR3 sequences in the sample, approximately 20% were seen once. Concerning this clonotype itself: Its cognate antigen is unknown.

This TCR was recovered from a male donor with ankylosing spondylitis. The V call is TRBV20-1, the J call TRBJ1-5; no reliable D call. Specimen: blood, either unsorted or a sorted T cell fraction (not recorded which). This CDR3 is CSASGFPEFNQPQHF. Written as DNA, the CDR3 is TGCAGTGCTAGTGGTTTTCCCGAATTCAATCAGCCCCAGCATTTT.